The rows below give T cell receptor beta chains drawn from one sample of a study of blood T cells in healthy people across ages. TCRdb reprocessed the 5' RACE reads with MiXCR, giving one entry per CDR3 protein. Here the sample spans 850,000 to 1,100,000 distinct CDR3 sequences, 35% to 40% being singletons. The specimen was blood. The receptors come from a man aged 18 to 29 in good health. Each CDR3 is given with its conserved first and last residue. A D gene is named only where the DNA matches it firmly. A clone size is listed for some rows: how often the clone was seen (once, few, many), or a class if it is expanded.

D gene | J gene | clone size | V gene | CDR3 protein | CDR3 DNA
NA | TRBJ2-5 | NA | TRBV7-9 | CASSLLEQTQYF | TGTGCCAGCAGCTTACTTGAGCAGACCCAGTACTTC
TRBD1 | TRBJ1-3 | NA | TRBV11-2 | CASSPAGGSGNTIYF | TGTGCCAGCAGCCCCGCAGGGGGTTCTGGAAACACCATATATTTT
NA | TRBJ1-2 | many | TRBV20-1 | CSARVGGNYGYTF | TGCAGTGCTAGAGTGGGGGGAAACTATGGCTACACCTTC
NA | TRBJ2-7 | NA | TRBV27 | CASSPNDRLGTSHNEQYF | TGTGCCAGCAGTCCGAACGACCGACTGGGGACTTCTCACAATGAGCAGTACTTC
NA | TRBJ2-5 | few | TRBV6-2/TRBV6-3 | CASRLREVSTQETQYF | TGTGCCAGTCGCTTAAGGGAGGTCAGCACTCAAGAGACCCAGTACTTC
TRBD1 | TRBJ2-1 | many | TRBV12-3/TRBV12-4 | CASSLRQGSYNEQFF | TGTGCCAGCAGTTTAAGACAGGGATCCTACAATGAGCAGTTCTTC
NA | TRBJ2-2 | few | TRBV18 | CASSPTITQGHTGELFF | TGTGCCAGCTCACCAACGATTACGCAGGGCCACACCGGGGAGCTGTTTTTT
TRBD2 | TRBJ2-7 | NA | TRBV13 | CASSLSGGGHHNEQYF | TGTGCCAGCAGTCTATCGGGAGGGGGGCACCACAATGAGCAGTACTTC
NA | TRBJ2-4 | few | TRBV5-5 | CASSPSKNIQYF | TGTGCCAGCAGCCCCTCCAAAAACATTCAGTACTTC
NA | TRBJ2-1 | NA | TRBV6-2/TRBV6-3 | CASSYLPSGYEQFF | TGTGCCAGCAGTTACTTACCCTCCGGATACGAGCAGTTCTTC
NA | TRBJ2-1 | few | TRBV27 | CASSLSYTSGEQFF | TGTGCCAGCAGTTTATCTTACACCTCGGGTGAGCAGTTCTTC
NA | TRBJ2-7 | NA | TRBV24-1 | CATSEPRDGGYEQYF | TGTGCCACCAGTGAGCCAAGGGACGGCGGCTACGAGCAGTACTTC
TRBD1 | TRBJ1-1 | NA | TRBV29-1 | CSVDVGQGQRNTEAFF | TGCAGCGTTGATGTTGGACAGGGACAGAGGAACACTGAAGCTTTCTTT
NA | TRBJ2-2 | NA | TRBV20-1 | CSARPGKKDRELFF | TGCAGTGCTCGACCGGGGAAAAAGGACCGGGAGCTGTTTTTT
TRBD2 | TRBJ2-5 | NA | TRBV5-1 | CASSLLLAGGNEQYF | TGCGCCAGCAGCTTGTTACTAGCGGGGGGAAATGAGCAGTACTTC
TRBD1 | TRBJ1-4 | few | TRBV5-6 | CASGNGQDNEKLFF | TGTGCCAGCGGCAACGGACAGGATAATGAAAAACTGTTTTTT
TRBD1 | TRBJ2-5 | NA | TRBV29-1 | CSVKDRVISETQYF | TGCAGCGTAAAGGACAGGGTCATAAGTGAGACCCAGTACTTC
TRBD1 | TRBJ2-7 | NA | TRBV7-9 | CASSFVPGQGDEQYF | TGTGCCAGCAGCTTTGTGCCGGGACAGGGTGACGAGCAGTACTTC
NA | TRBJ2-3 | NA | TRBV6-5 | CASSYSDGHFAKGPDTQYF | TGTGCCAGCAGTTACTCAGATGGGCACTTCGCAAAGGGACCAGATACGCAGTATTTT
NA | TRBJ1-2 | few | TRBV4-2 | CASSQDHRGALGYTF | TGTGCCAGCAGCCAAGATCATAGGGGCGCGTTGGGCTACACCTTC
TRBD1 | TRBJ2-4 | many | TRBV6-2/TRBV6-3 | CASSSDYRGRAKNIQYF | TGTGCCAGCAGCTCAGACTACAGGGGACGAGCCAAAAACATTCAGTACTTC
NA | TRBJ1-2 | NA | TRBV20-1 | CSAKGHTGYGYTF | TGCAGTGCCAAAGGACATACTGGCTATGGCTACACCTTC
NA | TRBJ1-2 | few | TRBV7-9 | CASSFPEPSTGYTF | TGTGCCAGCAGCTTCCCGGAGCCCTCAACTGGCTACACCTTC
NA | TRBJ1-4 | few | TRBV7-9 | CASSPRTRGKVEKLFF | TGTGCCAGCAGCCCTAGGACACGGGGGAAGGTAGAAAAACTGTTTTTT
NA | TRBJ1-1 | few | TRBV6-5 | CASSYSGSGTEAFF | TGTGCCAGCAGTTACTCGGGGTCCGGGACTGAAGCTTTCTTT
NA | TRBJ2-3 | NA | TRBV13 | CASSSRGGGSTDTQYF | TGTGCCAGCAGCTCGAGAGGGGGGGGAAGCACAGATACGCAGTATTTT
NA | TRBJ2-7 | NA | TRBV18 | CASSPPALTYEQYF | TGTGCCAGCTCACCACCCGCACTTACCTACGAGCAGTACTTC
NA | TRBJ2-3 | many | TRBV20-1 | CSASGGTDTQYF | TGCAGTGCTAGCGGGGGTACAGATACGCAGTATTTT
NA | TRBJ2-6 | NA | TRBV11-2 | CASSSYPRGGLRSGANVLTF | TGTGCCAGCAGCTCCTACCCGAGGGGAGGCCTCCGCTCTGGGGCCAACGTCCTGACTTTC
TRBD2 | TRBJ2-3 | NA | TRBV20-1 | CSADPSGGTDTQYF | TGCAGCGCTGATCCTAGCGGGGGGACAGATACGCAGTATTTT
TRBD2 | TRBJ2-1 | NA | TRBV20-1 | CSAGPDSGGLRNHDYEQFF | TGCAGTGCTGGACCGGATAGCGGGGGGTTACGAAACCATGACTACGAGCAGTTCTTC
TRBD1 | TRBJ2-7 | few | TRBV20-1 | CSATFRDRAYEQYF | TGCAGTGCTACCTTCAGGGACAGGGCCTACGAGCAGTACTTC
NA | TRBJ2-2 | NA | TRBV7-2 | CANQRIEQENTGELFF | TGTGCCAACCAGAGAATCGAACAGGAGAACACCGGGGAGCTGTTTTTT
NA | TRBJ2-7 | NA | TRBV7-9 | CASSPARGTSYNEQYF | TGTGCCAGCAGCCCCGCACGGGGGACCTCCTACAATGAGCAGTACTTC
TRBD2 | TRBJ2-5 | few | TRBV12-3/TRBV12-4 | CASFSGGLEETQYF | TGTGCCAGCTTCTCGGGGGGGCTCGAAGAGACCCAGTACTTC
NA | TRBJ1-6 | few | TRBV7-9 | CASSLGKKDSPLHF | TGTGCCAGCAGCTTAGGGAAGAAGGATTCACCCCTCCACTTT
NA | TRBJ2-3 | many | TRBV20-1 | CSAQPPGTDTQYF | TGCAGTGCCCAACCCCCGGGCACAGATACGCAGTATTTT
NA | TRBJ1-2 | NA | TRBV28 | CVSSLTGNYGYTF | TGTGTCAGCAGTTTAACTGGAAACTATGGCTACACCTTC
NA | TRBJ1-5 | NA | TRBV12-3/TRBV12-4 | CASSLASYVGQPQHF | TGTGCCAGCAGTTTAGCGTCATATGTGGGCCAGCCCCAGCATTTT
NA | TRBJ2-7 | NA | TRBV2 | CASSDSNDEQYF | TGTGCCAGCAGCGACAGCAACGATGAGCAGTACTTC
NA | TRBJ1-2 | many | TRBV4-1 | CASSLHGRNYGYTF | TGCGCCAGCAGCCTCCACGGCCGGAACTATGGCTACACCTTC
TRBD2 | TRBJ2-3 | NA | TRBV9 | CASSVGVGGLDTQYF | TGTGCCAGCAGCGTAGGTGTGGGGGGGTTAGATACGCAGTATTTT
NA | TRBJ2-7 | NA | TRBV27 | CASSLPGSLHEQYF | TGTGCCAGCAGTTTACCGGGAAGTCTACACGAGCAGTACTTC
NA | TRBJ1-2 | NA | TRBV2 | CASSEANLYGYTF | TGTGCCAGCAGTGAAGCGAATCTCTATGGCTACACCTTC
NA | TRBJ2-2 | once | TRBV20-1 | CSASMGATGELFF | TGCAGTGCTAGTATGGGGGCGACCGGGGAGCTGTTTTTT
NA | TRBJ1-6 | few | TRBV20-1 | CSARGNHNSPLHF | TGTAGTGCTAGAGGGAACCATAATTCACCCCTCCACTTT
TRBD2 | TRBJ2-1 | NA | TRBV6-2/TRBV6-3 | CASSYSTAGGLLEQFF | TGTGCCAGCAGTTACTCGACTGCGGGGGGGCTCTTAGAGCAGTTCTTC
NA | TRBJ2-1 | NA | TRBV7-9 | CASSAAGAFGIETQFF | TGTGCCAGCAGCGCAGCAGGGGCCTTTGGGATAGAGACCCAGTTCTTC
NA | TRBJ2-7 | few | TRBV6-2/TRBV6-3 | CASSYGSSVAYEQYF | TGTGCCAGCAGCTACGGATCTAGCGTGGCCTACGAGCAGTACTTC
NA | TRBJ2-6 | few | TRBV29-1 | CSAPLGGVLTF | TGCAGCGCCCCCCTGGGGGGCGTCCTGACTTTC
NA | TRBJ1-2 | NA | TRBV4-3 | CASSPVNRDQQGYTF | TGCGCCAGCAGCCCCGTGAACAGGGATCAGCAGGGCTACACCTTC
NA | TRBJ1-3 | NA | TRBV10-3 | CAITLYRRDTVSGNTIYF | TGTGCCATCACTCTGTATCGCCGGGACACCGTCTCTGGAAACACCATATATTTT
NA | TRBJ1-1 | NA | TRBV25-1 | CASSSSGDQAFF | TGTGCCAGCAGTTCTTCAGGGGATCAAGCTTTCTTT
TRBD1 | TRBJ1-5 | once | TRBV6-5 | CASSYGTGDQPQHF | TGTGCCAGCAGTTACGGGACAGGGGATCAGCCCCAGCATTTT
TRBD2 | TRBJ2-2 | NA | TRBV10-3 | CAIRGTSGGTGELFF | TGTGCCATCAGGGGGACTAGCGGAGGCACCGGGGAGCTGTTTTTT
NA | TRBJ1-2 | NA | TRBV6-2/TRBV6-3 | CASSDGLDSNYGYTF | TGTGCCAGCAGTGATGGACTCGATTCTAACTATGGCTACACCTTC
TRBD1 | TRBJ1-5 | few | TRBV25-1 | CASSEPGQGSQPQHF | TGTGCCAGCAGTGAACCCGGACAGGGCAGTCAGCCCCAGCATTTT